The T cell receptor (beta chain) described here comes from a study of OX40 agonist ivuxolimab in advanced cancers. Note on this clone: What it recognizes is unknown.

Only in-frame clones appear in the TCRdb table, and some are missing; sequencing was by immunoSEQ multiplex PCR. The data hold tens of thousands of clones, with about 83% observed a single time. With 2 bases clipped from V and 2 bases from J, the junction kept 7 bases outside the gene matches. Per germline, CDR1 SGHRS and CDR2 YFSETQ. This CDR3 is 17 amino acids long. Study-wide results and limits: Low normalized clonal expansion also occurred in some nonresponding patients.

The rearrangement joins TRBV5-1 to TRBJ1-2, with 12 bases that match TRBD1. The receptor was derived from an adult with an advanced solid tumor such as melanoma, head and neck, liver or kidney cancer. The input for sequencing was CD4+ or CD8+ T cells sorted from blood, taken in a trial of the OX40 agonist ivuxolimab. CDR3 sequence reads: CASSFIPGQGANYGYTF. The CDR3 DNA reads TGCGCCAGCAGCTTCATACCGGGACAGGGGGCGAACTATGGCTACACCTTC.